Here is one T cell receptor beta chain with its context. The antigen is unknown. The CDR3 runs 15 residues. Germline V CDR1 and CDR2: SGHRS, YFSETQ. Trimming removed 1 base from V and 5 bases from J, with 15 bases in between. Using immunoSEQ multiplex PCR, the repertoire was profiled, and TCRdb retains in-frame clones only, with some absent. The sample contains approximately 64,000 clones, under 90% of which appear only once. The data derive from a study of T cells in localized non-small cell lung cancer. Study-level points and caveats: Within adjacent lung there appeared a median approximately 60 of the top 100 tumor clones. Highest T cell clonality was seen in uninvolved adjacent lung, surpassing that measured in tumor. Higher blood T cell density went with longer overall survival. Investigators sequenced only a single tumor region, leaving heterogeneity possible.

The chain couples TRBV5-1 to TRBJ1-1, with D perhaps TRBD1 (5 bases). Sample: peripheral blood, taken before any cancer treatment. This sequence originates from a woman aged 40-69 years with stage I lung adenocarcinoma. The CDR3 sequence is CASSLIVGAQTEAFF. The DNA of the CDR3 is TGCGCCAGCAGCTTGATTGTCGGGGCGCAGACTGAAGCTTTCTTT. Looking up the rest from reference TRBV5-1 and TRBJ1-1 gives the full variable domain: KAGVTQTPRYLIKTRGQQVTLSCSPISGHRSVSWYQQTPGQGLQFLFEYFSETQRNKGNFPGRFSGRQFSNSRSEMNVSTLELGDSALYLCASSLIVGAQTEAFFGQGTRLTVV.